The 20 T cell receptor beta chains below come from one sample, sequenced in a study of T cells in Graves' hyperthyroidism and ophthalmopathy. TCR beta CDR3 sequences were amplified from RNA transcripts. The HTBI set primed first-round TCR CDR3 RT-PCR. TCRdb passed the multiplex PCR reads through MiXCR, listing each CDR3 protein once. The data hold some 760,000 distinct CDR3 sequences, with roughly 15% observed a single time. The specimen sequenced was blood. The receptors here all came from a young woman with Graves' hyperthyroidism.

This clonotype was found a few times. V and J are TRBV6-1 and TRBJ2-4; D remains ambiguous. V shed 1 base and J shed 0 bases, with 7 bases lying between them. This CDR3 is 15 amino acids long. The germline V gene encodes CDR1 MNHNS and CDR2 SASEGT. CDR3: CASSEEDIAKNIQYF. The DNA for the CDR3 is TGTGCCAGCAGTGAAGAGGATATAGCCAAAAACATTCAGTACTTC.

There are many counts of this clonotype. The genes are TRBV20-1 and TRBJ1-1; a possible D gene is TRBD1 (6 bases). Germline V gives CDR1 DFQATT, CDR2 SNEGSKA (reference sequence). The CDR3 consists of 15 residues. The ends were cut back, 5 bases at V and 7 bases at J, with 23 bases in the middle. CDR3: CSAGTETGARGEAFF. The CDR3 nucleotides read TGCAGTGCTGGCACCGAGACAGGAGCGAGGGGTGAAGCTTTCTTT.

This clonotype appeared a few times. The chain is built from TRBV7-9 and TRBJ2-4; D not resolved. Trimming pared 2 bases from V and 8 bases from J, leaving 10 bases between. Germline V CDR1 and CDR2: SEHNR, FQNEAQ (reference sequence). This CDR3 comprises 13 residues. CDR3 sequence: CASSLIEEDIQYF. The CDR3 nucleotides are TGTGCCAGCAGCTTAATCGAGGAAGACATTCAGTACTTC.

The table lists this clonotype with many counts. The CDR3 loop is CASRGGGTHQPQHF. CDR3 nucleotides: TGTGCCAGCAGGGGGGGGGGGACGCATCAGCCCCAGCATTTT. The J gene is TRBJ1-5, the V gene TRBV2; D may be TRBD1 (5 bases). There are 14 residues in the CDR3. Trimming cost V 6 bases and J 5 bases, with 14 bases left between them. Looked up from germline, CDR1 is SNHLY and CDR2 is FYNNEI. Drawing the rest from reference TRBV2 and TRBJ1-5, the complete variable domain is EPEVTQTPSHQVTQMGQEVILRCVPISNHLYFYWYRQILGQKVEFLVSFYNNEISEKSEIFDDQFSVERPDGSNFTLKIRSTKLEDSAMYFCASRGGGTHQPQHFGDGTRLSIL.

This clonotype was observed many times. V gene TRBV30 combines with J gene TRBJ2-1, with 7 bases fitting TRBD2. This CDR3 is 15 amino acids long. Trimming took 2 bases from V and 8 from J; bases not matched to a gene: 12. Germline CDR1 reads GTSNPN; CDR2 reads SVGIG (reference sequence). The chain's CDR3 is CAWSSGGEGGHEQFF. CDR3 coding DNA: TGTGCCTGGAGTTCAGGTGGGGAGGGCGGACATGAGCAGTTCTTC.

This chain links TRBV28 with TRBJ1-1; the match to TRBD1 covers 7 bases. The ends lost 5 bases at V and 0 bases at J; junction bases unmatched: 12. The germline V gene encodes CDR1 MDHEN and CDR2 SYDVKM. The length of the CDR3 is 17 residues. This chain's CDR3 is CASSTTIRTGMNTEAFF. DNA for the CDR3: TGTGCCAGCAGTACAACCATCCGGACAGGAATGAACACTGAAGCTTTCTTT. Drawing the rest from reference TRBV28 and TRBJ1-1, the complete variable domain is DVKVTQSSRYLVKRTGEKVFLECVQDMDHENMFWYRQDPGLGLRLIYFSYDVKMKEKGDIPEGYSVSREKKERFSLILESASTNQTSMYLCASSTTIRTGMNTEAFFGQGTRLTVV.

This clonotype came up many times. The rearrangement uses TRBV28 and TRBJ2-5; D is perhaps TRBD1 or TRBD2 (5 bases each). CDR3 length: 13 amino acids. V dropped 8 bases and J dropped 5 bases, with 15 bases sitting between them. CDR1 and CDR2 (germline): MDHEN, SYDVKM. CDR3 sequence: CASHPGPWETQYF. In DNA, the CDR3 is TGTGCCAGCCACCCGGGACCGTGGGAGACCCAGTACTTC. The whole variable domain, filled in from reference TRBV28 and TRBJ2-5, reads DVKVTQSSRYLVKRTGEKVFLECVQDMDHENMFWYRQDPGLGLRLIYFSYDVKMKEKGDIPEGYSVSREKKERFSLILESASTNQTSMYLCASHPGPWETQYFGPGTRLLVL.

The CDR3 DNA is TGTGCCAGCAGTGAAGGGGAATTGAAGGTCTACGAGCAGTACTTC. Amino acid sequence: CASSEGELKVYEQYF. J is TRBJ2-7 and V is TRBV2; no clear D gene. Germline lookup yields CDR1 SNHLY and CDR2 FYNNEI. The ends were cut back, 1 base at V and 3 bases at J, with 13 bases in the middle. The CDR3 has 15 amino acids.

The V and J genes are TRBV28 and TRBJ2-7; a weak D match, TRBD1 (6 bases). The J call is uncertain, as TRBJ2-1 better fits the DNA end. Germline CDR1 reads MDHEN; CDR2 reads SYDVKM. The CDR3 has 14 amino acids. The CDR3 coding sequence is TGTGCCAGCAGTTTTCGGGACAACTCCTACGAGCAGTTCTTC. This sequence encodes CASSFRDNSYEQFF.

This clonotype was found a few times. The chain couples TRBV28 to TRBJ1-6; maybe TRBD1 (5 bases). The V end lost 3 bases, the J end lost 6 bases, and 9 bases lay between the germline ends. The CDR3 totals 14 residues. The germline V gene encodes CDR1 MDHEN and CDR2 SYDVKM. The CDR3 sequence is CASSFWDVNSPLHF. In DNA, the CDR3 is TGTGCCAGCAGTTTCTGGGACGTTAATTCACCCCTCCACTTT.

CDR3 sequence: CASKRWGDGKNIQYF. The CDR3, as DNA: TGTGCCAGTAAAAGGTGGGGGGACGGCAAAAACATTCAGTACTTC. V is TRBV19 and J is TRBJ2-4; D may be TRBD2 (6 bases). Trimming removed 7 bases at V and 3 bases at J, with 16 bases between. CDR1 is LNHDA and CDR2 is SQIVND in the germline V gene (reference sequence). CDR3 length: 15 residues.

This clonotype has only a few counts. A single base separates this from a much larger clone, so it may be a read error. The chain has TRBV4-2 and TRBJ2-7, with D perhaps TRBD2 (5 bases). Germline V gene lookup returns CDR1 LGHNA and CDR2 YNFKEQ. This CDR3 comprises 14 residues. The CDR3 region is CASSQDVGNYGQYF. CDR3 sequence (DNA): TGTGCCAGCAGCCAAGACGTCGGGAACTACGGGCAGTACTTC.

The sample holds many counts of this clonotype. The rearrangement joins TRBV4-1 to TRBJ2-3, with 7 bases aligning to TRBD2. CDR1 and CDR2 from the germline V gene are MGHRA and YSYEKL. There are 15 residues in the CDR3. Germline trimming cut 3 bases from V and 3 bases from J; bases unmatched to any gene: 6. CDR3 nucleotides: TGCGCCAGCAGCCACGGCGGGAGACGGACAGATACGCAGTATTTT. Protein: CASSHGGRRTDTQYF.

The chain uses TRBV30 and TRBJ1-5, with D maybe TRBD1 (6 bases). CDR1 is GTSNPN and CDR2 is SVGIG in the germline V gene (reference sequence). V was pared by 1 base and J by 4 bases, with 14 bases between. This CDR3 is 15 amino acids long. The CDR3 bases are TGTGCCTGGAGTGGAGGGGGGGTCAAGAATCAGCCCCAGCATTTT. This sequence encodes CAWSGGGVKNQPQHF.

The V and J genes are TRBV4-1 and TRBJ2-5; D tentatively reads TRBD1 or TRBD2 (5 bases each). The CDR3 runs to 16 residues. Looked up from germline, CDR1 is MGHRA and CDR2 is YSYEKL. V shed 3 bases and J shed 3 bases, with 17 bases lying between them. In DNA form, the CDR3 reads TGCGCCAGCAGCCAGCTCCGGGACCCCAGCGAAGAGACCCAGTACTTC. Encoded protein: CASSQLRDPSEETQYF.

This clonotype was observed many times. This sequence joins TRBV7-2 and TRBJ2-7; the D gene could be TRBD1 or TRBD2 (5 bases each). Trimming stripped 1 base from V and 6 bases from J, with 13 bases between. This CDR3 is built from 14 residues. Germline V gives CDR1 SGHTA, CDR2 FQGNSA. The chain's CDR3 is CASSLVVGAGEQYF. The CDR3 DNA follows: TGTGCCAGCAGCTTAGTGGTCGGGGCGGGCGAGCAGTACTTC.

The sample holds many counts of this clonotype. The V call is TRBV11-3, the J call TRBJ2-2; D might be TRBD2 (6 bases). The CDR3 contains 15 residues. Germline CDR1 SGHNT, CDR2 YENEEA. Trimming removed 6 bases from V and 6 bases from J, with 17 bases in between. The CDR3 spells CASRKAGLGAGELFF. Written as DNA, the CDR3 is TGTGCCAGCAGGAAAGCGGGCCTCGGGGCCGGGGAGCTGTTTTTT.

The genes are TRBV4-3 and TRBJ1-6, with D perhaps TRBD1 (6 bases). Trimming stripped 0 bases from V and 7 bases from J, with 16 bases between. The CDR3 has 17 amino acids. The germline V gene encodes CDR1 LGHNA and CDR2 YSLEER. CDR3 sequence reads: CASSQEGGQGFNSPLHF. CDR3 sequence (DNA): TGCGCCAGCAGCCAAGAAGGGGGGCAGGGTTTCAATTCACCCCTCCACTTT.

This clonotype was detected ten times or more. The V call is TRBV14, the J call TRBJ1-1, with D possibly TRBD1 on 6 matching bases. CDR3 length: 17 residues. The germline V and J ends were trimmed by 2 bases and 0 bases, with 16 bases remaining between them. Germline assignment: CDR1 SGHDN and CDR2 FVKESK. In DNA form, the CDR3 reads TGTGCCAGCAGCCAAATGGTTGTTTGGGACATGAACACTGAAGCTTTCTTT. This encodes CASSQMVVWDMNTEAFF.

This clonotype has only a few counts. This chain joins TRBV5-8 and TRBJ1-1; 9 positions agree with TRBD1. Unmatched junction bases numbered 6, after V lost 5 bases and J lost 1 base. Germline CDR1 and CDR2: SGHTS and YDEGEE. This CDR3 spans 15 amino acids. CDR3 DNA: TGTGCCAGCAGTCCTCAACAGGGGGCGAACACTGAAGCTTTCTTT. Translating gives CASSPQQGANTEAFF.